This TCR beta chain was captured by sequencing in a study of regulatory T cells in long-lasting Graves disease. Study conclusions and caveats: Persistent Graves' patients showed less TCR diversity than newly diagnosed ones. TRBV28 was favored in persistent disease, as were TRBJ1-2 and TRBJ2-5. Accuracy could have been hurt by small sample size. Persistent patients had more shared public clonotypes (fewer than 3,000) than new patients (about 880).

Construction of TCR beta libraries relied on iRepertoire HTBI primers and on Arm-PCR targeting CDR3 regions. TCRdb re-called the multiplex PCR reads through MiXCR, storing one row per CDR3 protein. Of roughly 400,000 distinct CDR3 sequences in the sample, around 20% were seen once. This clonotype was counted only a few times. Its antigen is not known. The CDR3 covers 17 residues. CDR1 SGHTS and CDR2 YDEGEE come from the germline V gene. The junction had 10 bases not matched to a gene; V was cut back by 2 bases and J by 3 bases. Noted time point: persistent/refractory GD, antithyroid drugs over 5 years with positive TRAb. Extracted PBMC RNA gave rise to the TCR library.

The sequence was obtained from a female donor with Graves disease. V and J are TRBV5-8 and TRBJ2-7; TRBD2 aligns across 11 bases. Sequenced here: peripheral blood mononuclear cells (PBMCs), sampled when the disease was refractory, from a patient treated with antithyroid drugs. The CDR3 nucleotides are TGTGCCAGCAGCTTCTACAAAACCGGGACTAGCGGCTACGAGCAGTACTTC. As protein: CASSFYKTGTSGYEQYF.